This T cell receptor beta chain was found in a study of blood T cell repertoires in COVID-19. Study details: Collection of acute and convalescent COVID-19 samples took place in the United States, Italy and Spain. PBMCs, B-cell-depleted T cells, or T cells were the source of the cDNA or gDNA that made up the material.

In the study's own analysis: Estimation of nucleated cell counts was performed using reference gene primer amplification. Only in-frame clones appear in the TCRdb table, and some are missing; sequencing was by immunoSEQ multiplex PCR. The DNA gave D and trimming, while V, J and clone size come from that table. This sample has about 250,000 clones; about four fifths occur once, and the top ten carry roughly 10%. Trimming at V came to 4 bases and at J to 2 bases, leaving 5 bases not matched to a gene. CDR1 and CDR2 from the germline V gene are SGHRS and YFSETQ. CDR3 length equals 14 residues. The V gene is TRBV5-1, the J gene TRBJ2-5, with 7 positions matching TRBD2. The TCR was taken from a man older than 75 with acute or convalescent COVID-19. Sample: peripheral blood. As DNA, the CDR3 is TGCGCCAGCAGCACCCGTAGCGGGCAAGAGACCCAGTACTTC. As protein: CASSTRSGQETQYF.